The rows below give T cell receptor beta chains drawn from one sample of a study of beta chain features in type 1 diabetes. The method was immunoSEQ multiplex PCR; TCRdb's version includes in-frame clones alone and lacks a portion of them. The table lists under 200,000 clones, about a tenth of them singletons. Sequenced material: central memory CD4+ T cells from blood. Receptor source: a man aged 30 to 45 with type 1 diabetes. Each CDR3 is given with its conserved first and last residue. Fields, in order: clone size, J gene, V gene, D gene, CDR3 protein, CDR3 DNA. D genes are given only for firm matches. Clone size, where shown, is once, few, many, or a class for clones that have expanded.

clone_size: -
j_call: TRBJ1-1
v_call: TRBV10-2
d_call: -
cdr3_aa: CASSDSVGRPTFF
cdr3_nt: TGCGCCAGCAGTGATTCTGTGGGCAGGCCGACTTTCTTT

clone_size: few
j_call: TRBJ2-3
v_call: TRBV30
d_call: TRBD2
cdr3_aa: CAWGGLEADTQYF
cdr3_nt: TGTGCCTGGGGGGGACTAGAAGCAGATACGCAGTATTTT

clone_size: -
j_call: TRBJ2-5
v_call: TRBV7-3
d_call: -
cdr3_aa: CASSLRGGYQETQYF
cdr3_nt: TGTGCCAGCAGCTTGAGGGGGGGCTACCAAGAGACCCAGTACTTC

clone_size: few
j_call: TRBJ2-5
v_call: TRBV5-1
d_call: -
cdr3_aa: CASSFTRQETQYF
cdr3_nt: TGCGCCAGCAGCTTCACCAGACAAGAGACCCAGTACTTC

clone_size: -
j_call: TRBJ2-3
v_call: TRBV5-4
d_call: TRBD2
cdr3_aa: CASSSTAGVRSDTQYF
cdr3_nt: TGTGCCAGCAGCTCCACAGCGGGAGTGAGGAGTGATACGCAGTATTTT

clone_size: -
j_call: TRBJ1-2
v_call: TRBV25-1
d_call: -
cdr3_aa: CASSDQATGIYGYTF
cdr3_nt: TGTGCCAGCAGTGATCAGGCCACAGGGATCTATGGCTACACCTTC

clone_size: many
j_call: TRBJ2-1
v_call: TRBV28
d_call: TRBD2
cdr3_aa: CASSLQARLLAGYNEQFF
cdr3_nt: TGTGCCAGCAGTTTACAGGCACGGCTACTAGCGGGATACAATGAGCAGTTCTTC

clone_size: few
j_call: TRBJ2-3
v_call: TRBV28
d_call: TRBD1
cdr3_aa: CASAGQGYTDTQYF
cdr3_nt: TGTGCCAGCGCGGGACAGGGTTACACAGATACGCAGTATTTT

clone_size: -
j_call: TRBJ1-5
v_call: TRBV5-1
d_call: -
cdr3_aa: CASSKEGHENQPQHF
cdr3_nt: TGCGCCAGCAGCAAAGAAGGACATGAGAATCAGCCCCAGCATTTT

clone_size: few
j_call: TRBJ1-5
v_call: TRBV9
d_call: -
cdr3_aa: CASSEGHRTDQPQHF
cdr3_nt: TGTGCCAGCAGCGAGGGGCATCGAACTGATCAGCCCCAGCATTTT

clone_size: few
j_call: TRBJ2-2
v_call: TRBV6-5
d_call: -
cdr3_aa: CASLQDPGFGELFF
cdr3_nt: TGTGCCAGCCTTCAAGATCCGGGGTTCGGGGAGCTGTTTTTT

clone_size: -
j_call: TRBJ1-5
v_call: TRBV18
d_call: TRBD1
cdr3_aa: CASSQTGGQGNQPQHF
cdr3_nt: TGTGCCAGCTCACAAACAGGGGGACAGGGCAATCAGCCCCAGCATTTT

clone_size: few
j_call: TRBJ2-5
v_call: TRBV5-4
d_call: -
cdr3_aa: CASSLDREETQYF
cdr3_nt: TGTGCCAGCAGCTTGGACAGGGAAGAGACCCAGTACTTC

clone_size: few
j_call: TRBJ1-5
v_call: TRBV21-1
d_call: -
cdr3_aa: CASGRGGNQPQHF
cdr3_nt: TGTGCCAGCGGGCGGGGAGGCAATCAGCCCCAGCATTTT

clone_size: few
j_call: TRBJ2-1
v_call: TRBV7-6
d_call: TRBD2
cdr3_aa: CASSPRPVAGGTDEQFF
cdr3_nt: TGTGCCAGCAGCCCTAGACCGGTAGCGGGAGGGACGGATGAGCAGTTCTTC

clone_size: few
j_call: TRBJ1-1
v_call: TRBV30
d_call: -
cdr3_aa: CAWSMTAIFNTEAFF
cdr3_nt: TGTGCCTGGAGCATGACAGCAATCTTTAACACTGAAGCTTTCTTT

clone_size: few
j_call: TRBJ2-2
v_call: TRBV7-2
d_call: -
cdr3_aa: CASSLQRGTGELFF
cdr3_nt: TGTGCCAGCAGCTTACAAAGGGGAACCGGGGAGCTGTTTTTT

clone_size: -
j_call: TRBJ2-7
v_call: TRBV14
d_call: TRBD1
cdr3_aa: CASSPMDRGIHEQYF
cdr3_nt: TGTGCCAGCAGCCCGATGGACAGGGGCATCCACGAGCAGTACTTC

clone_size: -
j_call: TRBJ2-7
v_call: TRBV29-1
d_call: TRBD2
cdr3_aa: CSVFSGTYEQYF
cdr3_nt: TGCAGCGTTTTTAGCGGGACCTACGAGCAGTACTTC

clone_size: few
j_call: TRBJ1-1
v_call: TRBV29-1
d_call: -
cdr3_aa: CSARGLMDTEAFF
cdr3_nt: TGCAGCGCCCGAGGGTTGATGGACACTGAAGCTTTCTTT